Below, 15 T cell receptor beta chains from the same sample are listed, as sequenced in a study of T cells in Graves' hyperthyroidism and ophthalmopathy. There were TCR beta CDR3 regions amplified from RNA transcripts. The TCR CDR3 was amplified in a first-round RT-PCR using the HTBI primer set. TCRdb re-called the multiplex PCR reads through MiXCR, storing one row per CDR3 protein. The repertoire holds 300,000 to 350,000 distinct CDR3 sequences, with about 20% as singletons. The sample consisted of blood. The receptor set was obtained from a woman aged 45-65 years with Graves' hyperthyroidism.

In nucleotides, the CDR3 is TGTGCCAGCTCCTCAAGCGAAGGGGGGCTGGTTAACTATGGCTACACCTTC. It codes for CASSSSEGGLVNYGYTF. The chain combines TRBV7-9 with TRBJ1-2; maybe TRBD1 (6 bases). Germline V gives CDR1 SEHNR, CDR2 FQNEAQ (reference sequence). Trimming shortened V by 8 bases and J by 1 base, and 23 bases separated the two germline ends. The CDR3 length is 17 residues.

The table lists this clonotype with many counts. V gene TRBV3-1 combines with J gene TRBJ2-3; D is perhaps TRBD2 (6 bases). Germline V gene data show CDR1 as LGHDT and CDR2 as YNNKEL (reference sequence). The CDR3 runs 15 residues. The ends were cut back, 0 bases at V and 2 bases at J, with 9 bases in the middle. Written as DNA, the CDR3 is TGTGCCAGCAGCCAAGAAGGAGGGCACACAGATACGCAGTATTTT. This codes for CASSQEGGHTDTQYF.

In its sample, this clonotype was seen a few times. The J gene is TRBJ2-5, the V gene TRBV9, with D tentatively TRBD1 or TRBD2 (6 bases each). CDR1 SGDLS and CDR2 YYNGEE come from the germline V gene. V was clipped by 4 bases and J by 1 base, with 14 bases between them. This CDR3 region has 15 residues. This chain's CDR3 is CASSPDGGPQETQYF. The DNA for the CDR3 is TGTGCCAGCAGCCCTGACGGGGGCCCCCAAGAGACCCAGTACTTC.

This clonotype was observed a few times. CDR3 protein: CASSPTEGSEAFF. The CDR3 DNA follows: TGTGCCAGCTCACCAACGGAGGGGTCTGAAGCTTTCTTT. The chain employs TRBV18 and TRBJ1-1, with a possible D match to TRBD1 (5 bases). There are 13 residues in the CDR3. The V gene lost 2 bases and the J gene lost 6 bases, with 10 bases spanning the gap. Germline values: CDR1 KGHSH, CDR2 LQKENI. The entire variable domain, with the rest obtained from reference TRBV18 and TRBJ1-1, is as follows: NAGVMQNPRHLVRRRGQEARLRCSPMKGHSHVYWYRQLPEEGLKFMVYLQKENIIDESGMPKERFSAEFPKEGPSILRIQQVVRGDSAAYFCASSPTEGSEAFFGQGTRLTVV.

CDR3 in amino acids: CASSIQDEAFF. DNA of the CDR3: TGTGCCAGCAGTATACAGGATGAAGCTTTCTTT. This sequence joins TRBV6-5 and TRBJ1-1, with D perhaps TRBD1 (5 bases). V lost 5 bases, J lost 7 bases, and 8 bases lay in between. Germline V gene lookup returns CDR1 MNHEY and CDR2 SVGAGI. The CDR3 has 11 amino acids.

This clonotype appeared a few times. CDR3 amino acids: CASSPSTGTGELFF. CDR3 coding DNA: TGTGCCAGCAGCCCCTCAACAGGCACCGGGGAGCTGTTTTTT. The rearrangement links TRBV7-3 to TRBJ2-2; TRBD1 is a possible D gene (5 bases). V was pared by 5 bases and J by 4 bases, with 11 bases between. Per the germline V gene, CDR1 is SGHTA and CDR2 is FQGTGA. The CDR3 runs to 14 residues.

The CDR3 spells CASLQGAAGNTIYF. CDR3 DNA sequence: TGTGCCAGTCTTCAGGGGGCAGCTGGAAACACCATATATTTT. This chain connects TRBV19 to TRBJ1-3; 8 bases align to TRBD1. CDR3 length: 14 amino acids. V gave up 8 bases and J gave up 2 bases; unmatched junction bases: 5. Germline CDR1 reads LNHDA; CDR2 reads SQIVND (reference sequence).

V usage is TRBV27 and J usage is TRBJ1-6; TRBD1 matches 7 bases. The CDR3 loop spans 16 amino acids. Germline V gene sequence: CDR1 MNHEY, CDR2 SMNVEV (reference sequence). J was trimmed by 7 bases and V by 6 bases; bases with no gene match: 12. The chain's CDR3 is CASSRTGLGGNSPLHF. CDR3 DNA: TGTGCCAGCAGCCGGACAGGTCTGGGTGGCAATTCACCCCTCCACTTT.

This clonotype came up many times. The rearrangement joins TRBV28 to TRBJ1-1; the D is unclear. Germline V lookup: CDR1 MDHEN, CDR2 SYDVKM. Trimming shortened V by 6 bases and J by 1 base, and 24 bases separated the two germline ends. This CDR3 is built from 18 residues. CDR3 sequence: CASSRFDRTVPPNTEAFF. The CDR3 region has the DNA TGTGCCAGCAGCAGATTTGACCGGACGGTCCCCCCGAACACTGAAGCTTTCTTT.

This clonotype was picked up a small number of times. V is TRBV12-3 or TRBV12-4 and J is TRBJ2-2, with D possibly matching TRBD1 (6 bases). V gave up 4 bases and J gave up 1 base, with 10 bases separating them. The CDR3 runs 15 residues. The CDR3 DNA follows: TGTGCCAGCAGTTCCCGGGACAAGAACACCGGGGAGCTGTTTTTT. Translating it yields CASSSRDKNTGELFF.

V is TRBV10-3 and J is TRBJ2-7; 7 bases fit TRBD2. After removal of 6 bases from V and 6 bases from J, the junction contained 5 bases not matched to a gene. The CDR3 sequence is 12 residues long. Germline CDR1 ENHRY, CDR2 SYGVKD. The DNA of the CDR3 is TGTGCCATCAGCAGGACTAGGGGCGAGCAGTACTTC. Translation: CAISRTRGEQYF.

This clonotype was seen more than once but under ten times. The chain carries TRBV7-9 and TRBJ1-1, with a weak D call TRBD1 (6 bases). The CDR3 has 12 amino acids. Germline CDR1 and CDR2: SEHNR and FQNEAQ (reference sequence). With 10 bases removed from V and 0 bases from J, the gap between germline ends came to 9 bases. For the CDR3, the DNA is TGTGCCAACAGGGAACTGAACACTGAAGCTTTCTTT. Protein product: CANRELNTEAFF.

This clonotype came up many times. The genes are TRBV6-2 or TRBV6-3 and TRBJ1-2; weak D call: TRBD1 (5 bases). The length of the CDR3 is 13 residues. The germline V and J ends were trimmed by 7 bases and 3 bases, with 12 bases remaining between them. The germline V gene has CDR1 MNHEY and CDR2 SVGEGT. The CDR3 region is CASNLRVDYGYTF. CDR3 coding DNA: TGTGCCAGCAATCTCAGGGTCGACTATGGCTACACCTTC.

This clonotype occurred a few times. The chain combines TRBV5-1 with TRBJ2-3; 8 bases match TRBD2. Per germline, CDR1 SGHRS and CDR2 YFSETQ. After removal of 0 bases from V and 4 bases from J, the junction contained 7 bases not matched to a gene. There are 16 residues in the CDR3. The CDR3, as DNA: TGCGCCAGCAGCTTGGGTTCCAGCGGGAGTTCAGATACGCAGTATTTT. As protein: CASSLGSSGSSDTQYF. Supplemented by reference TRBV5-1 and TRBJ2-3, the full variable domain reads KAGVTQTPRYLIKTRGQQVTLSCSPISGHRSVSWYQQTPGQGLQFLFEYFSETQRNKGNFPGRFSGRQFSNSRSEMNVSTLELGDSALYLCASSLGSSGSSDTQYFGPGTRLTVL.

Here the CDR3 reads CASSPFVSGQETQYF. The CDR3 DNA follows: TGCGCCAGCAGCCCATTTGTTTCTGGGCAGGAGACCCAGTACTTC. V gene TRBV4-1 combines with J gene TRBJ2-5; no clear D gene. Trimming left V 4 bases short and J 5 bases short, with 17 bases between. The CDR3 is 15 residues long. The germline gives CDR1 MGHRA, CDR2 YSYEKL.